Each of the 3 T cell receptor beta chains below was sequenced from the same sample in a study of cytomegalovirus exposure and HLA in healthy donors. PCR amplification relied on 60 Vbeta primers (plus 13 Jbeta primers). Assay: immunoSEQ multiplex PCR; the TCRdb copy retains only in-frame clones and omits some. The sample lists approximately 150,000 clones, approximately 74% seen once, with under 3.5% in the top ten. The sequencing input was PBMCs. The receptor source for this set is a woman aged 30 to 39 in good health and CMV-seronegative.

CDR3 sequence (DNA): TGTGCCAGCACAGGAGGTAGTAATGAAAAACTGTTTTTT. Protein sequence: CASTGGSNEKLFF. V usage is TRBV21-1 and J usage is TRBJ1-4. TRBV21-1 constitutes a pseudogene. The CDR3 loop spans 13 amino acids.

This clone was observed once. The rearrangement uses TRBV5-1 and TRBJ2-2; no reliable D call. The CDR3 loop spans 12 amino acids. V was cut by 5 bases and J by 7 bases, with 9 bases left in between. The germline V gene has CDR1 SGHRS and CDR2 YFSETQ. CDR3 in amino acids: CASSHTGGELFF. In nucleotides, the CDR3 is TGCGCCAGCAGTCACACGGGCGGGGAGCTGTTTTTT. The variable domain in full, completed from reference TRBV5-1 and TRBJ2-2, reads KAGVTQTPRYLIKTRGQQVTLSCSPISGHRSVSWYQQTPGQGLQFLFEYFSETQRNKGNFPGRFSGRQFSNSRSEMNVSTLELGDSALYLCASSHTGGELFFGEGSRLTVL.

The rearrangement uses TRBV25-1 and TRBJ1-3, with unresolved D. V lost 5 bases, J lost 8 bases, and 10 bases lay in between. Germline V gene data show CDR1 as MGHDK and CDR2 as SYGVNS. The CDR3 totals 12 residues. The CDR3 DNA reads TGTGCCAGCAGTATGAATTCGGACACCATATATTTT. It yields the protein CASSMNSDTIYF.